Presented here are 13 T cell receptor beta chains from one specimen sequenced in a study of siplizumab effects on memory and regulatory T cells. TCRdb's table, derived via immunoSEQ multiplex PCR, lists solely in-frame clones and lacks some. This table has 85,000 to 90,000 clones, 85% to 90% appearing once. Sequenced sample: CD4+ T cells sorted from blood. The receptors here all came from a human donor in good health.

This chain links TRBV5-1 with TRBJ2-3; 10 bases line up with TRBD2. This CDR3 has 16 residues. Germline V lookup: CDR1 SGHRS, CDR2 YFSETQ. V dropped 0 bases and J dropped 6; count of bases not matched to a gene: 7. The CDR3 spells CASSLVASGSGDTQYF. Here the CDR3 DNA reads TGCGCCAGCAGCTTGGTGGCTAGCGGGAGTGGGGATACGCAGTATTTT.

The chain recombines TRBV10-3 with TRBJ2-2; possibly TRBD1 for D (6 bases). The CDR3 totals 14 residues. Germline V lookup: CDR1 ENHRY, CDR2 SYGVKD. The V end lost 5 bases, the J end lost 2 bases, and 9 bases lay between the germline ends. CDR3 nucleotides: TGTGCCATCAGTTTCAGGGGAAACACCGGGGAGCTGTTTTTT. This translates into CAISFRGNTGELFF.

The V and J genes are TRBV6-5 and TRBJ2-3, with D perhaps matching TRBD2 (6 bases). The length of the CDR3 is 15 residues. Per germline, CDR1 MNHEY and CDR2 SVGAGI. The V and J ends lost 6 bases and 1 base respectively, with 14 bases between them. The DNA of the CDR3 is TGTGCCAGCAGAAGGATAGCGGAGGGCACAGATACGCAGTATTTT. Residues: CASRRIAEGTDTQYF.

This chain connects TRBV30 to TRBJ2-1; the match to TRBD1 covers 7 bases. V shed 3 bases, J shed 5 bases, and the junction held 10 bases outside the gene matches. Germline loops: CDR1 GTSNPN, CDR2 SVGIG (reference sequence). This CDR3 has 15 residues. This CDR3 reads CAWSPTGLPNNEQFF. As DNA, the CDR3 is TGTGCCTGGAGCCCGACAGGGCTACCCAACAATGAGCAGTTCTTC. Based on the CDR3 plus reference TRBV30 and TRBJ2-1, the full variable domain is SQTIHQWPATLVQPVGSPLSLECTVEGTSNPNLYWYRQAAGRGLQLLFYSVGIGQISSEVPQNLSASRPQDRQFILSSKKLLLSDSGFYLCAWSPTGLPNNEQFFGPGTRLTVL.

This chain joins TRBV30 and TRBJ2-1; 11 bases are a match to TRBD2. Germline loops: CDR1 GTSNPN, CDR2 SVGIG (reference sequence). The CDR3 runs 14 residues. Trimming at V came to 0 bases and at J to 9 bases, leaving 4 bases not matched to a gene. The CDR3 bases are TGTGCCTGGAGTGTTAGCGGGAGGGAAGGTGAGCAGTTCTTC. Protein product: CAWSVSGREGEQFF.

The rearrangement joins TRBV5-1 to TRBJ1-1; the D is unclear. Germline assignment: CDR1 SGHRS and CDR2 YFSETQ. The CDR3 is 14 residues long. V lost 0 bases to trimming and J lost 0 bases, with 6 bases between them. CDR3 sequence: CASSLVGLNTEAFF. The CDR3 nucleotides read TGCGCCAGCAGCTTGGTAGGGCTGAACACTGAAGCTTTCTTT.

This chain joins TRBV6-1 and TRBJ2-5; TRBD1 agrees at 10 bases. The germline CDR1 and CDR2 sequences are MNHNS and SASEGT. The CDR3 has 16 residues. J was trimmed by 4 bases and V by 2 bases; bases with no gene match: 7. The DNA for the CDR3 is TGTGCCAGCAGTGAAAGTCCGGGACAGGGGCTAGAGACCCAGTACTTC. The encoded protein is CASSESPGQGLETQYF.

The chain is built from TRBV5-1 and TRBJ2-4; D is ambiguous. V lost 0 bases and J 14 bases, leaving 15 bases between the germline ends. The CDR3 loop spans 13 amino acids. Germline V gives CDR1 SGHRS, CDR2 YFSETQ. CDR3 sequence: CASSLAGEWAKYF. In nucleotides, the CDR3 is TGCGCCAGCAGCTTGGCCGGTGAGTGGGCAAAGTACTTC.

The chain links TRBV6-6 to TRBJ1-1, with D uncertain. Between the trimmed V and J ends, which lost 8 bases and 1 base, there was a span of 14 bases. CDR3 size: 14 residues. Looked up from germline, CDR1 is MNHNY and CDR2 is SVGAGI (reference sequence). CDR3: CASVKGWGNTEAFF. DNA for the CDR3: TGTGCCAGCGTTAAGGGCTGGGGGAACACTGAAGCTTTCTTT.

The genes are TRBV7-9 and TRBJ2-7, with 7 nucleotides matching TRBD2. This CDR3 has 15 amino acids. Germline V gene lookup returns CDR1 SEHNR and CDR2 FQNEAQ (reference sequence). With 1 base clipped from V and 2 bases from J, the junction kept 5 bases outside the gene matches. The CDR3: CASSLGASGAYEQYF. DNA of the CDR3: TGTGCCAGCAGCTTAGGGGCTAGCGGCGCCTACGAGCAGTACTTC.

The rearrangement uses TRBV7-9 and TRBJ2-3; D is possibly TRBD1 (5 bases). The V end lost 2 bases, the J end lost 4 bases, and 13 bases lay between the germline ends. Germline CDR1 and CDR2: SEHNR and FQNEAQ (reference sequence). CDR3 length: 15 amino acids. Here the CDR3 reads CASSLSSGLADTQYF. The CDR3 region has the DNA TGTGCCAGCAGCTTAAGTTCAGGGTTGGCAGATACGCAGTATTTT. Full variable domain (rest looked up from reference TRBV7-9 and TRBJ2-3): DTGVSQNPRHKITKRGQNVTFRCDPISEHNRLYWYRQTLGQGPEFLTYFQNEAQLEKSRLLSDRFSAERPKGSFSTLEIQRTEQGDSAMYLCASSLSSGLADTQYFGPGTRLTVL.

The rearrangement uses TRBV6-6 and TRBJ1-1; possible D gene TRBD1, 5 bases. Per germline, CDR1 MNHNY and CDR2 SVGAGI (reference sequence). V was cut by 4 bases and J by 4 bases, with 13 bases left in between. There are 14 residues in the CDR3. CDR3 amino acids: CASSSGRISTEAFF. The CDR3 region has the DNA TGTGCCAGCAGTTCGGGACGGATTTCCACTGAAGCTTTCTTT.

This clone was recorded a few times. The CDR3 reads CASSIWGGNYGYTF. DNA of the CDR3: TGTGCCAGTAGTATTTGGGGTGGAAACTATGGCTACACCTTC. V is TRBV19 and J is TRBJ1-2, with D unclear. CDR1 is LNHDA and CDR2 is SQIVND in the germline V gene (reference sequence). Trimming stripped 3 bases from V and 2 bases from J, with 10 bases between. CDR3 size: 14 residues.